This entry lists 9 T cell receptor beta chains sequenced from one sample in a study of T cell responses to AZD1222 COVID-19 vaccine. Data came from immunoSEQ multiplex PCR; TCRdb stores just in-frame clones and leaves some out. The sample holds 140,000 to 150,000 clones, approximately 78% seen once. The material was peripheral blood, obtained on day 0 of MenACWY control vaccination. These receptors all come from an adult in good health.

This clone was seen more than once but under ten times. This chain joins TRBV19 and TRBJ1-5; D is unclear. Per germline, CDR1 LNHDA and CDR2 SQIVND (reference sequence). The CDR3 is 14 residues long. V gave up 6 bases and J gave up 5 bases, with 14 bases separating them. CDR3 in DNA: TGTGCCAGTAGCCCTTCAGAGTTGTATCAGCCCCAGCATTTT. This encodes CASSPSELYQPQHF.

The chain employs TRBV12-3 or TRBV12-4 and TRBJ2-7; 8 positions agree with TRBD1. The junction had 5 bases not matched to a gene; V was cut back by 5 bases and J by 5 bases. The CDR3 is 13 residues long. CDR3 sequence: CASSKDRGDEQYF. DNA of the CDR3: TGTGCCAGCAGTAAAGACAGGGGAGACGAGCAGTACTTC.

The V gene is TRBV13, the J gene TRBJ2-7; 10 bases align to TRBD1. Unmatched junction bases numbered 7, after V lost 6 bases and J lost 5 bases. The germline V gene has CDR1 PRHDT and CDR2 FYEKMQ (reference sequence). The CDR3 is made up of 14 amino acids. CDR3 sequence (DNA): TGTGCCAGCAGTCAGGGGACAGGGGTCGACGAGCAGTACTTC. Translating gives CASSQGTGVDEQYF.

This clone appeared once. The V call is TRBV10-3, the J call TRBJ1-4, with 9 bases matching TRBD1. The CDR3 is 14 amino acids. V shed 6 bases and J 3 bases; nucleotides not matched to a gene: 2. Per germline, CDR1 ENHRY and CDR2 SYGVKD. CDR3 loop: CAIRGDRANEKLFF. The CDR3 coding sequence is TGTGCCATCAGGGGGGACAGGGCTAATGAAAAACTGTTTTTT.

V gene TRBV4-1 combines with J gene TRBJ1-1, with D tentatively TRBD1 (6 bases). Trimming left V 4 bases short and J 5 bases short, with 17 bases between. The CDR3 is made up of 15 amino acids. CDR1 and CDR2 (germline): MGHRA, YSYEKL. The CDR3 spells CASSPEGVRGTEAFF. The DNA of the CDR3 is TGCGCCAGCAGCCCCGAGGGGGTACGGGGGACTGAAGCTTTCTTT.

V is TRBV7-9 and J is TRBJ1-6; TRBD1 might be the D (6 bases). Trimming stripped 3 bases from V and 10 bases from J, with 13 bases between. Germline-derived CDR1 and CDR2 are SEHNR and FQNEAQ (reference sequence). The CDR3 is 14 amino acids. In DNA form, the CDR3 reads TGTGCCAGCAGCTTGGGGCCCAGGGGATCACCCCTCCACTTT. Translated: CASSLGPRGSPLHF.

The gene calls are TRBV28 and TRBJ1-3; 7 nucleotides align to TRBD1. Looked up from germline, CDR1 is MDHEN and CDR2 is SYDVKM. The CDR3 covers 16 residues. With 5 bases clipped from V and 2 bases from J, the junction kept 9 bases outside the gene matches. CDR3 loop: CASSPRGTVTGNTIYF. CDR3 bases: TGTGCCAGCAGTCCCCGAGGGACAGTTACTGGAAACACCATATATTTT.

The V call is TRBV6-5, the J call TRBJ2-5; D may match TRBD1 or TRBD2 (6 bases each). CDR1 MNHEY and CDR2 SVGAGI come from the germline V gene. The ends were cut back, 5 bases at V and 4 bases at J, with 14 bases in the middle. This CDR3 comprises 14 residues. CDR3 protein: CASSRGGSGETQYF. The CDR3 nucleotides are TGTGCCAGCAGTAGAGGGGGGTCCGGAGAGACCCAGTACTTC.

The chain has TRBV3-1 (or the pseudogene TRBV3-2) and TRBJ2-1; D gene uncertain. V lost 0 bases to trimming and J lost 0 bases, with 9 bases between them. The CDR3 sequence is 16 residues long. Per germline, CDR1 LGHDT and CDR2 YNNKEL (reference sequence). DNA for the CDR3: TGTGCCAGCAGCCAAGACCCAGCGAGCTCCTACAATGAGCAGTTCTTC. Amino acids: CASSQDPASSYNEQFF.